The rows below give T cell receptor beta chains drawn from one sample of a study of chemoradiotherapy in HPV16-positive cancers. Clones were read by immunoSEQ multiplex PCR, and TCRdb kept only the in-frame ones, dropping some. Seen here are around 12,000 clones, roughly four fifths observed once, and the top ten hold 1.1%. This sample was obtained from a patient who underwent chemoradiotherapy. The receptors originated from a human donor with HPV-associated anogenital cancer. Both conserved end residues are part of each CDR3. D genes are given only for firm matches. Rows may omit the clone size; those that give it use once, few, many or a size class.

j_gene,len,v_gene,abundance,d_gene,CDR3nt,CDR3aa
TRBJ2-7,13,TRBV4-1,-,-,TGCGCCAGCAGCCGAATCGGGACCTACGAGCAGTACTTC,CASSRIGTYEQYF
TRBJ1-5,13,TRBV19,-,-,TGTGCCAGTAGTGCGGGACACGCCGAGCCCCAGCATTTT,CASSAGHAEPQHF
TRBJ2-5,15,TRBV11-3,-,TRBD2,TGTGCCAGCAGCTTAGGCCGGGGGGGCCTGGAGACCCAGTACTTC,CASSLGRGGLETQYF
TRBJ1-3,12,TRBV12-5,-,-,TGTGCTAGTGGTTTAGTCTTGAACACCATATATTTT,CASGLVLNTIYF
TRBJ2-1,11,TRBV6-1,-,-,TGTGCCAGTAGCGCATGGCTCGAGCAGTTCTTC,CASSAWLEQFF
TRBJ2-1,14,TRBV7-2,-,-,TGTGCCAGCAGACCCCCAAGCTCCTACAATGAGCAGTTCTTC,CASRPPSSYNEQFF
TRBJ1-6,15,TRBV9,-,-,TGTGCCAGCAGCGTAGCCGGGGGGCGCGATTCACCCCTCCACTTT,CASSVAGGRDSPLHF
TRBJ1-1,13,TRBV11-2,-,-,TGTGCCAGCAGCCAGCAGGGGTACACTGAAGCTTTCTTT,CASSQQGYTEAFF
TRBJ2-1,13,TRBV2,-,-,TGTGCCAGCAGTGAAGGAATATCAGGGGAGCAGTTCTTC,CASSEGISGEQFF
TRBJ2-3,12,TRBV7-2,-,-,TGTGCCAGCAGCCCAAGGGCAGATACGCAGTATTTT,CASSPRADTQYF
TRBJ2-2,17,TRBV25-1,-,TRBD1,TGTGCCAGCAGTGTCCCGCCGGGACAGGGTGCCACCGGGGAGCTGTTTTTT,CASSVPPGQGATGELFF
TRBJ2-7,15,TRBV5-5,once,-,TGTGCCAGCAGCCAACAGGGATTACGTTCTGGCGAGCAGTACTTC,CASSQQGLRSGEQYF
TRBJ2-2,16,TRBV6-1,-,TRBD1,TGTGCCAGCAGTGACAGGGGGCGCGGGGACACCGGGGAGCTGTTTTTT,CASSDRGRGDTGELFF
TRBJ1-4,15,TRBV19,-,-,TGTGCCAGTAGTATAGGGGGAACAAGTAATGAAAAACTGTTTTTT,CASSIGGTSNEKLFF
TRBJ1-6,15,TRBV5-6,-,-,TGTGCCAGCACCCCCTGGTTAGGAGGGACCTCACCCCTCCACTTT,CASTPWLGGTSPLHF